Presented here are 29 T cell receptor beta chains from one specimen sequenced in a study of shared clonotypes between healthy human individuals. Data came from immunoSEQ multiplex PCR; TCRdb stores just in-frame clones and leaves some out. The data contain over a million clones, 78% of them singletons. Input material: memory CD4+ T cells from PBMCs. The sample's subset: CD45RA-negative fraction. These receptors originate from a man aged 18 to 30 in good health. Some clones in this sample may be carry-over from other donors' samples.

The chain employs TRBV18 and TRBJ2-2, with 11 bases lining up with TRBD2. This CDR3 region has 16 residues. CDR1 KGHSH and CDR2 LQKENI come from the germline V gene. V lost 3 bases and J lost 9; bases outside the gene matches: 9. CDR3: CASSPPGTSGYRELFF. The DNA for the CDR3 is TGTGCCAGCTCACCCCCCGGGACTAGCGGATACCGGGAGCTGTTTTTT.

Points on this clone: A read error may be the cause here, since a much bigger clone is one base away. The chain carries TRBV6-4 and TRBJ1-1; the D is unclear. Between the trimmed V and J ends, which lost 6 bases and 0 bases, there was a span of 8 bases. This CDR3 contains 13 residues. The V gene's germline CDR1 is MRHNA and CDR2 SNTAGT. In nucleotides, the CDR3 is TGTGCCAGCAGCCTCGGGGTGAACACTGAAGCTTTCTTT. Its protein is CASSLGVNTEAFF.

V and J are TRBV4-1 and TRBJ1-5; D remains ambiguous. Germline CDR1 MGHRA, CDR2 YSYEKL. V was pared by 0 bases and J by 5 bases, with 11 bases between. The CDR3 has 15 residues. CDR3 in amino acids: CASSQDGFEYQPQHF. The CDR3 DNA follows: TGCGCCAGCAGCCAAGATGGCTTTGAATATCAGCCCCAGCATTTT.

The V gene is TRBV11-3, the J gene TRBJ2-1, with unresolved D. CDR3 length: 16 amino acids. The germline CDR1 and CDR2 sequences are SGHNT and YENEEA. V lost 2 bases, J lost 0 bases, and 11 bases lay in between. CDR3: CASSLFGSSSYNEQFF. CDR3 sequence (DNA): TGTGCCAGCAGCTTATTCGGTTCGAGCTCCTACAATGAGCAGTTCTTC. Filled out from reference TRBV11-3 and TRBJ2-1, the complete variable domain reads EAGVVQSPRYKIIEKKQPVAFWCNPISGHNTLYWYLQNLGQGPELLIRYENEEAVDDSQLPKDRFSAERLKGVDSTLKIQPAELGDSAVYLCASSLFGSSSYNEQFFGPGTRLTVL.

The genes are TRBV28 and TRBJ1-4, with D possibly being TRBD1 (5 bases). This CDR3 is built from 17 residues. CDR1 is MDHEN, CDR2 SYDVKM, per germline. V gave up 4 bases and J gave up 0 bases, with 15 bases separating them. CDR3 amino acids: CASSYSRGLPTNEKLFF. The DNA for the CDR3 is TGTGCCAGCAGTTATAGTAGGGGATTGCCAACTAATGAAAAACTGTTTTTT.

The chain uses TRBV19 and TRBJ2-7; D is undetermined. Trimming pared 5 bases from V and 0 bases from J, leaving 11 bases between. This CDR3 spans 14 amino acids. Germline lookup yields CDR1 LNHDA and CDR2 SQIVND (reference sequence). CDR3 DNA: TGTGCCAGTAGTCAGCGACGCCTCTCCTACGAGCAGTACTTC. Translated: CASSQRRLSYEQYF.

V is TRBV30 and J is TRBJ2-5; D is tentatively TRBD1 or TRBD2 (5 bases each). The germline V gene has CDR1 GTSNPN and CDR2 SVGIG (reference sequence). Trimming shortened V by 3 bases and J by 5 bases, and 13 bases separated the two germline ends. The CDR3 is 13 residues long. CDR3 residues: CAWRGESGETQYF. Here the CDR3 DNA reads TGTGCCTGGAGGGGGGAATCGGGGGAGACCCAGTACTTC.

The chain employs TRBV7-9 and TRBJ1-2; no definite D call. The CDR3 sequence is 15 residues long. V was shortened by 1 base and J by 0 bases, with 9 bases between the two germline ends. Germline assignment: CDR1 SEHNR and CDR2 FQNEAQ (reference sequence). For the CDR3, the DNA is TGTGCCAGCAGCTTAGTGGCACCAGCTAACTATGGCTACACCTTC. This sequence encodes CASSLVAPANYGYTF.

The chain has TRBV5-1 and TRBJ1-3; a possible D gene is TRBD1 (5 bases). The V end was cut by 8 bases, the J end by 0 bases, with 12 bases between. The length of the CDR3 is 14 residues. The V gene's germline CDR1 is SGHRS and CDR2 YFSETQ. The CDR3 is CASRDGISGNTIYF. In DNA, the CDR3 is TGCGCCAGTCGGGACGGGATCTCTGGAAACACCATATATTTT. Full variable domain (remainder filled in from reference TRBV5-1 and TRBJ1-3): KAGVTQTPRYLIKTRGQQVTLSCSPISGHRSVSWYQQTPGQGLQFLFEYFSETQRNKGNFPGRFSGRQFSNSRSEMNVSTLELGDSALYLCASRDGISGNTIYFGEGSWLTVV.

Points on this clone: Other DNA sequences in this sample translate to the same CDR3. The V gene is TRBV5-1, the J gene TRBJ2-5; possibly TRBD1 for D (5 bases). The CDR3 sequence is 14 residues long. The V end lost 0 bases, the J end lost 4 bases, and 10 bases lay between the germline ends. Per the germline V gene, CDR1 is SGHRS and CDR2 is YFSETQ. As DNA, the CDR3 is TGCGCCAGCAGCTTGGAGGGGTCCGGAGAGACCCAGTACTTC. It specifies CASSLEGSGETQYF.

The chain carries TRBV28 and TRBJ2-3; D might be TRBD2 (6 bases). The ends were cut back, 5 bases at V and 0 bases at J, with 15 bases in the middle. Germline V gene sequence: CDR1 MDHEN, CDR2 SYDVKM. The CDR3 contains 16 residues. CDR3 amino acids: CASSSPGETSTDTQYF. For the CDR3, the DNA is TGTGCCAGCAGTAGCCCGGGGGAAACTAGCACAGATACGCAGTATTTT.

Only a few counts were recorded for this clone. The gene calls are TRBV7-2 and TRBJ1-1; 8 bases are a match to TRBD1. The germline CDR1 and CDR2 sequences are SGHTA and FQGNSA. J lost 5 bases, V lost 0 bases, and 8 bases had no gene match. The CDR3 runs 16 residues. The CDR3 DNA reads TGTGCCAGCAGCTTAGCGGGGGGACAGGCTGGGACTGAAGCTTTCTTT. Translation: CASSLAGGQAGTEAFF.

This clone was seen a handful of times. This sequence joins TRBV28 and TRBJ1-2; TRBD1 matches at 9 bases. The CDR3 length is 13 residues. Trimming removed 10 bases from V and 3 bases from J; junction bases left unmatched: 6. Germline-derived CDR1 and CDR2 are MDHEN and SYDVKM. Here the CDR3 reads CAIGDRAYYGYTF. CDR3 nucleotide sequence: TGTGCCATTGGGGACAGGGCCTACTATGGCTACACCTTC.

This sequence joins TRBV5-8 and TRBJ1-4, with a possible D match to TRBD1 (5 bases). CDR1 is SGHTS and CDR2 is YDEGEE in the germline V gene. The CDR3 covers 16 residues. V was clipped by 4 bases and J by 2 bases, with 15 bases between them. In DNA form, the CDR3 reads TGTGCCAGCAGCACAGGACCAAGAAAGACTAATGAAAAACTGTTTTTT. Residues: CASSTGPRKTNEKLFF.

The chain is built from TRBV15 and TRBJ2-1; no definite D call. The V end was cut by 3 bases, the J end by 9 bases, with 15 bases between. CDR3 length equals 14 residues. CDR1 LNHNV and CDR2 YYDKDF come from the germline V gene (reference sequence). CDR3 nucleotide sequence: TGTGCCACCAGCAGGGGCCTACTCACGAGTGAGCAGTTCTTC. Protein sequence: CATSRGLLTSEQFF.

V is TRBV28 and J is TRBJ1-1; the D is unclear. V lost 2 bases and J 6 bases, leaving 7 bases between the germline ends. The CDR3 sequence is 12 residues long. The germline CDR1 and CDR2 sequences are MDHEN and SYDVKM. The DNA of the CDR3 is TGTGCCAGCAGTTTAAGGGTATCTGAAGCTTTCTTT. Amino acids: CASSLRVSEAFF.

The chain combines TRBV29-1 with TRBJ2-7; 10 positions match TRBD1. The ends lost 5 bases at V and 3 bases at J; junction bases unmatched: 4. The CDR3 loop spans 13 amino acids. Germline CDR1 SQVTM, CDR2 ANQGSEA. The CDR3 region is CSVHGDRGYEQYF. The DNA for the CDR3 is TGCAGCGTTCACGGGGACAGGGGCTACGAGCAGTACTTC.

This chain links TRBV4-1 with TRBJ2-5; D possibly corresponds to TRBD2 (6 bases). The CDR3 is made up of 13 amino acids. Germline V gene data show CDR1 as MGHRA and CDR2 as YSYEKL. V was cut by 6 bases and J by 4 bases, with 12 bases left in between. CDR3 sequence: CASSGLLGETQYF. CDR3 in DNA: TGCGCCAGCAGTGGACTACTGGGAGAGACCCAGTACTTC.

Only one count was recorded for this clone. The chain uses TRBV18 and TRBJ2-1; 11 bases are a match to TRBD2. This CDR3 contains 16 residues. Unmatched junction bases numbered 8, after V lost 3 bases and J lost 7 bases. Germline loops: CDR1 KGHSH, CDR2 LQKENI. The chain's CDR3 is CASSPKLAGVWNEQFF. In DNA form, the CDR3 reads TGTGCCAGCTCACCCAAACTAGCGGGAGTCTGGAATGAGCAGTTCTTC.

The table lists this clone with a count of one. The chain uses TRBV5-4 and TRBJ2-1, with TRBD1 as a possible D gene (6 bases). Trimming took off 3 bases at V and 5 bases at J, with 15 bases between the two ends. This CDR3 region has 15 residues. Germline CDR1 is SGHNT and CDR2 is YYREEE (reference sequence). DNA for the CDR3: TGTGCCAGCAGCTCGAGCCAGGGGATTCACAATGAGCAGTTCTTC. Amino acid sequence: CASSSSQGIHNEQFF.

This clone appeared a few times. Other DNA sequences in the same sample also yield this CDR3. The rearrangement joins TRBV11-3 to TRBJ2-7, with D perhaps matching TRBD2 (6 bases). V lost 3 bases, J lost 0 bases, and 9 bases lay in between. CDR3 length: 14 amino acids. Germline assignment: CDR1 SGHNT and CDR2 YENEEA. The CDR3 DNA follows: TGTGCCAGCAGCTTGGGCGGGGACTCCTACGAGCAGTACTTC. It translates to CASSLGGDSYEQYF.

V gene TRBV11-2 combines with J gene TRBJ1-5; TRBD1 matches 10 bases. Per germline, CDR1 SGHAT and CDR2 FQNNGV. V trimming: 4 bases; J trimming: 11 bases; junction bases outside the gene matches: 11. This CDR3 region has 15 residues. The CDR3 DNA is TGTGCCAGCAGCTATTTGGGGACAGGGGCCAGTGCCCAGCATTTT. Translation: CASSYLGTGASAQHF.

The V gene is TRBV7-6, the J gene TRBJ2-3; TRBD2 matches at 7 bases. The germline V gene encodes CDR1 SGHVS and CDR2 FNYEAQ. The CDR3 contains 16 residues. V shed 5 bases, J shed 2 bases, and the junction held 10 bases outside the gene matches. The CDR3 DNA reads TGTGCCAGCAGCCCCAGGGAGGGGCCATACACAGATACGCAGTATTTT. It yields the protein CASSPREGPYTDTQYF. Full variable domain (remainder filled in from reference TRBV7-6 and TRBJ2-3): GAGVSQSPRYKVTKRGQDVALRCDPISGHVSLYWYRQALGQGPEFLTYFNYEAQQDKSGLPNDRFSAERPEGSISTLTIQRTEQRDSAMYRCASSPREGPYTDTQYFGPGTRLTVL.

This chain connects TRBV11-3 to TRBJ2-1; 12 bases fit TRBD2. Germline values: CDR1 SGHNT, CDR2 YENEEA. This CDR3 is built from 16 residues. Losses at the gene ends were 0 bases for V and 7 bases for J; bases not matched to a gene: 4. CDR3 amino acids: CASSLDQLAGGNEQFF. The CDR3 nucleotides are TGTGCCAGCAGCTTAGATCAACTAGCGGGAGGAAATGAGCAGTTCTTC.

The chain has TRBV11-2 and TRBJ1-2, with D perhaps TRBD1 (6 bases). The CDR3 is made up of 14 amino acids. The V gene lost 5 bases and the J gene lost 7 bases, with 17 bases spanning the gap. Germline V gene lookup returns CDR1 SGHAT and CDR2 FQNNGV. The CDR3 nucleotides are TGTGCCAGCAGCCACCCGGCAGGGGTGAGTGGCTACACCTTC. Translating it yields CASSHPAGVSGYTF. Full variable domain (rest looked up from reference TRBV11-2 and TRBJ1-2): EAGVAQSPRYKIIEKRQSVAFWCNPISGHATLYWYQQILGQGPKLLIQFQNNGVVDDSQLPKDRFSAERLKGVDSTLKIQPAKLEDSAVYLCASSHPAGVSGYTFGSGTRLTVV.

The CDR3 coding sequence is TGTGCCAGCAACCGACTGGACAATGAGCAGTTCTTC. Encoded protein: CASNRLDNEQFF. The V and J genes are TRBV2 and TRBJ2-1; D not certain. V was pared by 7 bases and J by 5 bases, with 9 bases between. The CDR3 runs to 12 residues. Looked up from germline, CDR1 is SNHLY and CDR2 is FYNNEI.

The rearrangement uses TRBV9 and TRBJ2-5; the match to TRBD2 covers 13 bases. This CDR3 is 19 amino acids long. V lost 4 bases and J lost 2; bases outside the gene matches: 14. Germline lookup yields CDR1 SGDLS and CDR2 YYNGEE. CDR3 residues: CASSQRGPTSGRGQETQYF. The DNA of the CDR3 is TGTGCCAGCAGCCAGCGGGGGCCCACTAGCGGGAGGGGACAAGAGACCCAGTACTTC.

J is TRBJ2-7 and V is TRBV27; D might be TRBD1 (5 bases). The CDR3 is 14 residues long. With 2 bases removed from V and 2 bases from J, the gap between germline ends came to 10 bases. CDR1 and CDR2 (germline): MNHEY, SMNVEV (reference sequence). The CDR3 protein is CASSLRQQAYEQYF. The CDR3 DNA reads as TGTGCCAGCAGTTTACGACAGCAGGCCTACGAGCAGTACTTC.

V and J are TRBV9 and TRBJ2-2; D is perhaps TRBD1 or TRBD2 (5 bases each). The length of the CDR3 is 15 residues. Trimming removed 2 bases from V and 6 bases from J, with 14 bases in between. Germline V gene sequence: CDR1 SGDLS, CDR2 YYNGEE. Here the CDR3 reads CASSVRSTGPGELFF. DNA of the CDR3: TGTGCCAGCAGCGTCCGATCGACGGGGCCCGGGGAGCTGTTTTTT.